Each of the 14 T cell receptor beta chains below was sequenced from the same sample in a study of cytomegalovirus exposure and HLA in healthy donors. The PCR employed 60 Vbeta primers together with 13 Jbeta primers. Clones were read by immunoSEQ multiplex PCR, and TCRdb kept only the in-frame ones, dropping some. The sample has 200,000 or so clones; roughly 83% are singletons. Source material: PBMCs. These receptors were obtained from a boy between 2 and 15 years old in good health and CMV-seronegative.

The CDR3 reads CASSGAGPNSNQPQHF. DNA of the CDR3: TGTGCCAGCAGTGGGGCAGGGCCTAATAGCAATCAGCCCCAGCATTTT. This rearrangement joins TRBV2 to TRBJ1-5, with D maybe TRBD1 (5 bases). Trimming took off 4 bases at V and 0 bases at J, with 13 bases between the two ends. The CDR3 is made up of 16 amino acids. In germline, CDR1 is SNHLY, CDR2 FYNNEI. The whole variable domain, remainder taken from reference TRBV2 and TRBJ1-5, is EPEVTQTPSHQVTQMGQEVILRCVPISNHLYFYWYRQILGQKVEFLVSFYNNEISEKSEIFDDQFSVERPDGSNFTLKIRSTKLEDSAMYFCASSGAGPNSNQPQHFGDGTRLSIL.

CDR3: CATRPSGSMDEQFF. Here the CDR3 DNA reads TGTGCCACCCGCCCTAGCGGGAGTATGGATGAGCAGTTCTTC. The chain is built from TRBV10-3 and TRBJ2-1; 10 nucleotides match TRBD2. Germline CDR1 reads ENHRY; CDR2 reads SYGVKD. J gave up 8 bases and V 10 bases, and 11 bases lay outside the gene matches. CDR3 size: 14 residues.

The rearrangement links TRBV18 to TRBJ2-5; possible D gene TRBD1, 5 bases. The CDR3 is made up of 12 amino acids. CDR1 and CDR2 from the germline V gene are KGHSH and LQKENI. With 3 bases removed from V and 4 bases from J, the gap between germline ends came to 6 bases. As DNA, the CDR3 is TGTGCCAGCTCACCCACAGGAGAGACCCAGTACTTC. Its protein is CASSPTGETQYF.

This clone turned up a few times. This chain uses TRBV6-5 with TRBJ2-7, with TRBD2 as a possible D gene (6 bases). Trimming stripped 5 bases from V and 2 bases from J, with 13 bases between. CDR1 and CDR2 from the germline V gene are MNHEY and SVGAGI. The CDR3 runs to 14 residues. The CDR3 region has the DNA TGTGCCAGCAGTCCATTGACTAGTACCTACGAGCAGTACTTC. Its translation: CASSPLTSTYEQYF.

This chain joins TRBV6-4 and TRBJ2-3; 8 positions match TRBD1. CDR3 length: 16 residues. Per the germline V gene, CDR1 is MRHNA and CDR2 is SNTAGT. The V gene end was trimmed by 3 bases and the J gene end by 6 bases; junction bases not matched to a gene: 11. CDR3 sequence reads: CASSDRGGTGGDTQYF. The CDR3 region has the DNA TGTGCCAGCAGTGATAGGGGCGGGACAGGCGGGGATACGCAGTATTTT.

This chain uses TRBV11-2 with TRBJ2-5; 12 nucleotides agree with TRBD2. Trimming took 0 bases from V and 7 from J; bases not matched to a gene: 6. Germline-derived CDR1 and CDR2 are SGHAT and FQNNGV. This CDR3 has 16 residues. CDR3 in DNA: TGTGCCAGCAGCTTAGATCAGTCTAGCGGGGGGGCGACCCAGTACTTC. Protein sequence: CASSLDQSSGGATQYF. The whole variable domain, remainder taken from reference TRBV11-2 and TRBJ2-5, is EAGVAQSPRYKIIEKRQSVAFWCNPISGHATLYWYQQILGQGPKLLIQFQNNGVVDDSQLPKDRFSAERLKGVDSTLKIQPAKLEDSAVYLCASSLDQSSGGATQYFGPGTRLLVL.

This clone has more than one count but fewer than ten. This chain uses TRBV12-5 with TRBJ2-2, with 7 nucleotides matching TRBD1. CDR3 length: 14 amino acids. Germline CDR1 is LGHNT and CDR2 is FRNRAP. The trim removed 5 bases at V and 1 base at J, leaving 1 base unmatched. The CDR3 spells CASGGQENTGELFF. The CDR3 DNA reads TGTGCTAGTGGTGGACAGGAGAACACCGGGGAGCTGTTTTTT. The full variable domain, in which reference TRBV12-5 and TRBJ2-2 provide the parts outside the CDR3, is DARVTQTPRHKVTEMGQEVTMRCQPILGHNTVFWYRQTMMQGLELLAYFRNRAPLDDSGMPKDRFSAEMPDATLATLKIQPSEPRDSAVYFCASGGQENTGELFFGEGSRLTVL.

This clone turned up a few times. This chain joins TRBV29-1 and TRBJ1-1, with a weak D call TRBD1 (5 bases). Deletions cut 5 bases from V and 1 base from J, with 17 bases between. This CDR3 is built from 15 residues. Germline V gene data show CDR1 as SQVTM and CDR2 as ANQGSEA. CDR3 DNA sequence: TGCAGCGTTTCCCGCCTCGGGGGGGAGAACACTGAAGCTTTCTTT. Its protein product is CSVSRLGGENTEAFF. The entire variable domain, with the rest obtained from reference TRBV29-1 and TRBJ1-1, is as follows: SAVISQKPSRDICQRGTSLTIQCQVDSQVTMMFWYRQQPGQSLTLIATANQGSEATYESGFVIDKFPISRPNLTFSTLTVSNMSPEDSSIYLCSVSRLGGENTEAFFGQGTRLTVV.

The sample holds one count of this clone. Here the CDR3 reads CASSLGAGVGGYTF. CDR3 bases: TGCGCCAGCAGCTTGGGTGCAGGGGTAGGAGGCTACACCTTC. The rearrangement links TRBV5-1 to TRBJ1-2, with TRBD1 as a possible D gene (6 bases). V lost 0 bases and J lost 8, with 14 bases in between. Germline V gene data show CDR1 as SGHRS and CDR2 as YFSETQ. This CDR3 comprises 14 residues.

This chain connects TRBV6-5 to TRBJ1-1; D unclear. Germline CDR1 and CDR2: MNHEY and SVGAGI. The CDR3 extends over 13 amino acids. Trimming shortened V by 5 bases and J by 1 base, and 8 bases separated the two germline ends. The CDR3 protein is CASSTFGNTEAFF. The DNA of the CDR3 is TGTGCCAGCAGTACTTTCGGGAACACTGAAGCTTTCTTT.

J is TRBJ2-3 and V is TRBV10-3; 7 nucleotides line up with TRBD2. CDR1 is ENHRY and CDR2 is SYGVKD in the germline V gene. Unmatched junction bases numbered 10, after V lost 10 bases and J lost 0 bases. The CDR3 is 15 amino acids. The CDR3 sequence is CASTASGPSTDTQYF. In nucleotides, the CDR3 is TGTGCCAGCACTGCTAGCGGACCTAGCACAGATACGCAGTATTTT.

V usage is TRBV19 and J usage is TRBJ2-2; possibly TRBD1 for D (7 bases). The CDR3 has 16 residues. Per germline, CDR1 LNHDA and CDR2 SQIVND (reference sequence). V shed 4 bases and J shed 3 bases, with 15 bases lying between them. The CDR3, as DNA: TGTGCCAGTAGTACGTCAGGGGGGACGTACACCGGGGAGCTGTTTTTT. It yields the protein CASSTSGGTYTGELFF.

V usage is TRBV9 and J usage is TRBJ2-5, with 11 positions matching TRBD2. This CDR3 spans 15 amino acids. The V gene's germline CDR1 is SGDLS and CDR2 YYNGEE. The junction had 6 bases not matched to a gene; V was cut back by 3 bases and J by 5 bases. The CDR3 spells CASSGSGGAGETQYF. CDR3 nucleotide sequence: TGTGCCAGCAGCGGTAGCGGGGGGGCCGGGGAGACCCAGTACTTC.

V and J are TRBV11-1 and TRBJ2-2; the match to TRBD2 covers 7 bases. This CDR3 region has 15 residues. J was trimmed by 4 bases and V by 1 base; bases with no gene match: 3. The V gene's germline CDR1 is SGHAT and CDR2 FQDESV (reference sequence). The CDR3 DNA reads as TGTGCCAGCAGCTTAGTGGGGGGGGGCACCGGGGAGCTGTTTTTT. Its translation: CASSLVGGGTGELFF.